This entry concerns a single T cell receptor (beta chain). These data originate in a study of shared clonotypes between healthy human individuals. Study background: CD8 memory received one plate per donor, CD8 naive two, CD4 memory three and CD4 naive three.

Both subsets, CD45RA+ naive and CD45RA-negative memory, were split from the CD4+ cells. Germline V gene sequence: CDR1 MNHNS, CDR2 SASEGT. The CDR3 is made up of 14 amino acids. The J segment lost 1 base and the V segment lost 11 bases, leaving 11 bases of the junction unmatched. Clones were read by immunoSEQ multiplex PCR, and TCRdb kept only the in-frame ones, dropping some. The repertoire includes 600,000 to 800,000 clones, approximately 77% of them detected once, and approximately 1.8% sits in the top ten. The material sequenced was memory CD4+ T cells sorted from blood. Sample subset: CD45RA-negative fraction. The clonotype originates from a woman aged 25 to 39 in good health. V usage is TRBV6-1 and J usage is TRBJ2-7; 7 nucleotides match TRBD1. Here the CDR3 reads CAVGYMTGSYEQYF. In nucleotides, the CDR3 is TGTGCCGTGGGATACATGACAGGGTCCTACGAGCAGTACTTC.